This T cell receptor (beta chain) originates from a study of human T cells and chemical hapten exposure. Study conclusions and caveats: TCRs exceeding 1 in 1000 frequency stayed unchanged with DPC sensitization.

In its sample, this clonotype was seen many times. Its antigen is not known. The CDR3 runs to 14 residues. V lost 0 bases and J 6 bases, leaving 11 bases between the germline ends. Germline V gene data show CDR1 as MGHRA and CDR2 as YSYEKL. As originally analysed: There were a median of approximately 96,000 TCRs per sample, with a range from about 20,000 to 700,000. TCRdb reprocessed the RACE reads via MiXCR and lists one record per CDR3 protein. None of the V and J calls come from the authors' own analysis; TCRdb made them. The sample shows some 65,000 distinct CDR3 sequences, 6% to 7% of them seen only once. Time point indicated: healthy volunteer bleed at 6 weeks. The study extracted total RNA from unfractionated whole blood.

The TCR comes from a female donor in good health. Some clones in this sample may be carry-over from other donors' samples. The chain employs TRBV4-1 and TRBJ1-1; no clear D gene. Sample: whole blood. The CDR3 DNA is TGCGCCAGCAGCCAAGAAGGTTCACAGTCTGAAGCTTTCTTT. Amino acids: CASSQEGSQSEAFF.